The 9 T cell receptor beta chains presented below share a single source sample, sequenced in a study of blood T cells in healthy people across ages. Through a sample-barcoded 5' primer and a J-beta primer mix, a second PCR was run for about 6 to 11 cycles. TCRdb reanalysed the 5' RACE reads using MiXCR and keeps one entry per CDR3 protein. The repertoire includes around 970,000 distinct CDR3 sequences, 51% of them detected once, and over 20% sits in the top ten. Material for sequencing was blood. The receptors here all came from a woman aged 60-70 years in good health.

V is TRBV5-1 and J is TRBJ2-5; 8 nucleotides line up with TRBD1. Trimming took 4 bases from V and 5 from J; bases not matched to a gene: 7. The germline CDR1 and CDR2 sequences are SGHRS and YFSETQ. The CDR3 contains 14 residues. CDR3 coding DNA: TGCGCCAGCAGCCTGCTGTACAGGGGGGAGACCCAGTACTTC. Its protein product is CASSLLYRGETQYF.

This chain links TRBV7-2 with TRBJ2-1; TRBD1 might be the D (7 bases). Per germline, CDR1 SGHTA and CDR2 FQGNSA. The CDR3 runs 15 residues. Trimming pared 5 bases from V and 7 bases from J, leaving 18 bases between. This CDR3 is CASSRLALQGNEQFF. CDR3 DNA: TGTGCCAGCAGCCGCCTAGCGCTACAGGGGAATGAGCAGTTCTTC.

The chain couples TRBV7-3 to TRBJ1-3; no clear D gene. Trimming shortened V by 5 bases and J by 3 bases, and 11 bases separated the two germline ends. This CDR3 spans 14 amino acids. CDR1 and CDR2 from the germline V gene are SGHTA and FQGTGA. The CDR3 bases are TGTGCCAGCAGCAAGGGATTGGGTGGAAACACCATATATTTT. Translating it yields CASSKGLGGNTIYF.

This clonotype was seen only a few times. J is TRBJ2-1 and V is TRBV29-1; D is possibly TRBD1 (6 bases). The V and J ends lost 0 bases and 4 bases respectively, with 16 bases between them. CDR3 size: 16 residues. Germline V gene sequence: CDR1 SQVTM, CDR2 ANQGSEA. The CDR3 nucleotides read TGCAGCGTTGAAGAACAGGGATCCCTCTTTTACAATGAGCAGTTCTTC. This sequence encodes CSVEEQGSLFYNEQFF.

This clonotype was seen a few times. The V gene is TRBV29-1, the J gene TRBJ2-1, with D possibly TRBD2 on 6 matching bases. With 5 bases removed from V and 3 bases from J, the gap between germline ends came to 20 bases. CDR1 and CDR2 (germline): SQVTM, ANQGSEA. The CDR3 has 16 amino acids. The chain's CDR3 is CSVLFRDSDYYNEQFF. The CDR3 DNA reads TGCAGCGTTTTATTCCGGGACTCAGACTACTACAATGAGCAGTTCTTC.

The V and J genes are TRBV12-3 or TRBV12-4 and TRBJ2-5; D might be TRBD2 (5 bases). Trimming removed 1 base from V and 7 bases from J, with 10 bases in between. The CDR3 spans 13 residues. The CDR3 nucleotides are TGTGCCAGCAGTTTAGGGACTTCAGGGACCCAGTACTTC. As protein: CASSLGTSGTQYF.

This clonotype occurred a few times. This rearrangement joins TRBV12-3 or TRBV12-4 to TRBJ1-2, with 7 bases lining up with TRBD1. The CDR3 has 14 amino acids. V lost 8 bases, J lost 8 bases, and 14 bases stayed unmatched. The DNA for the CDR3 is TGTGCCAGCCAACCCCCGACTAGGGGGCAAGGCTACACCTTC. It is translated as CASQPPTRGQGYTF.

This clonotype was seen only a few times. This chain uses TRBV12-3 or TRBV12-4 with TRBJ1-1; perhaps TRBD1 as D (5 bases). Trimming removed 6 bases from V and 3 bases from J, with 17 bases in between. The CDR3 has 15 amino acids. CDR3 in DNA: TGTGCCAGCAGACCCTACTGGGGGAAGGACACTGAAGCTTTCTTT. Translated, it gives CASRPYWGKDTEAFF.

This chain joins TRBV18 and TRBJ2-7, with TRBD2 as a possible D gene (5 bases). The J call may be wrong; the DNA end is better matched by TRBJ2-5. There are 15 residues in the CDR3. Germline CDR1 is KGHSH and CDR2 is LQKENI. The DNA for the CDR3 is TGTGCCAGCTCGCTACTAGTGGGAGAAGGAGAGACCCAGTACTTC. This sequence encodes CASSLLVGEGETQYF.